The source of this T cell receptor beta chain is a study of blood T cell repertoires in COVID-19. Study details: COVID-19 samples from acute and convalescent phases originated in the United States, Italy and Spain.

Germline lookup yields CDR1 GTSNPN and CDR2 SVGIG (reference sequence). This CDR3 spans 13 amino acids. The V gene lost 0 bases and the J gene lost 6 bases, with 11 bases spanning the gap. Here immunoSEQ multiplex PCR was the method, and the copy in TCRdb shows in-frame clones only, minus some. The sample holds about 82,000 clones, about 83% seen once. The TCR sequence derives from a woman aged 60-70 years with acute or convalescent COVID-19. The chain joins TRBV30 to TRBJ1-1; D not resolved. Input material: peripheral blood. The CDR3 nucleotides read TGTGCCTGGAGTGTATTGCGGGGTTCTGAAGCTTTCTTT. This codes for CAWSVLRGSEAFF.